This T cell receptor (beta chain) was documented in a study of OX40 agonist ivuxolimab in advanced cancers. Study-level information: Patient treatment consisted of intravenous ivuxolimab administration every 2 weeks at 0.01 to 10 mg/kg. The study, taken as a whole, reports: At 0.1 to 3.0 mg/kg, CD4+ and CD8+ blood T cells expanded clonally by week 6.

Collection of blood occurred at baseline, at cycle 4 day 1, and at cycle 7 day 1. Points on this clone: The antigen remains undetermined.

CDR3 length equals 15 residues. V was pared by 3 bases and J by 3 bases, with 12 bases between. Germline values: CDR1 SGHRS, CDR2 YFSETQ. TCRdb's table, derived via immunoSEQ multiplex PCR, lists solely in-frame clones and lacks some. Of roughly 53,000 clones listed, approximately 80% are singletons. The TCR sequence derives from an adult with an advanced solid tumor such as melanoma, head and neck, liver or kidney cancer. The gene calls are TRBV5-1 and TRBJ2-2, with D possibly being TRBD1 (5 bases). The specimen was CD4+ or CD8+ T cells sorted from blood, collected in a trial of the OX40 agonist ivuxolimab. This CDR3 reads CASSWSVGDTGELFF. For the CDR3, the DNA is TGCGCCAGCAGCTGGTCAGTAGGGGACACCGGGGAGCTGTTTTTT.